The clone carrying this T cell receptor (beta chain) was detected once. The sample holds other DNA sequences that translate to the same CDR3. CDR3 size: 16 residues. Trimming left V 0 bases short and J 2 bases short, with 15 bases between. Per the germline V gene, CDR1 is SGHRS and CDR2 is YFSETQ. Each cell subset's genomic DNA was divided evenly among several immunoSEQ plates. Some clones are missing from TCRdb's copy, which holds only in-frame ones; the method was immunoSEQ multiplex PCR. The repertoire has about 1 million clones, around 76% of them found once; the top ten carry about 1.5%. Each of the donors was a healthy adult who was HIV-negative and had not had a recent acute infection or vaccination. The sample is drawn from a study of shared clonotypes between healthy human individuals. Study in general: The study used three CD4 naive, three CD4 memory, two CD8 naive and one CD8 memory plate per donor.

V and J are TRBV5-1 and TRBJ2-7, with D tentatively TRBD1 (7 bases). Sequenced sample: memory CD4+ T cells sorted from blood. Regarding subset: CD45RA-negative fraction. The clonotype originates from a man aged 18 to 30 in good health. This CDR3 is CASSLGEQGRTYEQYF. In DNA form, the CDR3 reads TGCGCCAGCAGCTTGGGAGAACAGGGGAGGACCTACGAGCAGTACTTC.